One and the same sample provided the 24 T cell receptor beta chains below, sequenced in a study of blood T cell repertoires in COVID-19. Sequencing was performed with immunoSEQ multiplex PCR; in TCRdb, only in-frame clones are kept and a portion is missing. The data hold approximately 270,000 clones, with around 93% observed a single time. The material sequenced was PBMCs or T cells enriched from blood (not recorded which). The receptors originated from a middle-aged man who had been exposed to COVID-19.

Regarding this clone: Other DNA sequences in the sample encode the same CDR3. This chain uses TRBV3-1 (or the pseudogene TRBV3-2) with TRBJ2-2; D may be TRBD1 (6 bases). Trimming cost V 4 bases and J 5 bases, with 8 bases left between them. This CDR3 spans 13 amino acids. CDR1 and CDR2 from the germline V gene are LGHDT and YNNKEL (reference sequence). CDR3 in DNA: TGTGCCAGCAGCCCAAGGGGGACCGGGGAGCTGTTTTTT. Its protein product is CASSPRGTGELFF.

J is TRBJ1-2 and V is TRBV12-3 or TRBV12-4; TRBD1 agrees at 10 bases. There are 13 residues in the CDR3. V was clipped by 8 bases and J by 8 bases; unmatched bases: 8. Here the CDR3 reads CASATGGAYGYTF. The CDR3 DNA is TGTGCCAGCGCGACAGGGGGCGCCTACGGCTACACCTTC.

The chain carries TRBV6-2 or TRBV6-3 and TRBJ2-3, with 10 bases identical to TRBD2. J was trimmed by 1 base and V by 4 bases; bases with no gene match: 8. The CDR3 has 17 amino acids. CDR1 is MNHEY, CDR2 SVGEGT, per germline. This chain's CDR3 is CASSSYGTSERTDTQYF. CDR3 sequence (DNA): TGTGCCAGCAGTTCATACGGGACTAGCGAACGCACAGATACGCAGTATTTT.

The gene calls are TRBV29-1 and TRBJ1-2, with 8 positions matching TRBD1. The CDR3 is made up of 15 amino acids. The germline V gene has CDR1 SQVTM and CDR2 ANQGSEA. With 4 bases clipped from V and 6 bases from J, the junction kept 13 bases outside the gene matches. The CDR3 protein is CSVGSSTGDLHGYTF. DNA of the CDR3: TGCAGCGTTGGCTCCTCGACAGGGGACCTCCATGGCTACACCTTC.

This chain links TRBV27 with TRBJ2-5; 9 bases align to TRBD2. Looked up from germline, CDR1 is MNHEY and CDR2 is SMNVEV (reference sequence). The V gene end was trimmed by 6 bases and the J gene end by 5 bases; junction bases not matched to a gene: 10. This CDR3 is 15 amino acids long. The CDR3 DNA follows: TGTGCCAGCAGGGAAGGACTAGCGAGAGTGGAGACCCAGTACTTC. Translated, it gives CASREGLARVETQYF.

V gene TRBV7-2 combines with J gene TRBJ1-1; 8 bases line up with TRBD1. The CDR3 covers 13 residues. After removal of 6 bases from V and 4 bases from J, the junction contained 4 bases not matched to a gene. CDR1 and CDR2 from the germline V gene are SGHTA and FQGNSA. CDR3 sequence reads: CASSFGQGTEAFF. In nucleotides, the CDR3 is TGTGCCAGCAGTTTCGGACAGGGCACTGAAGCTTTCTTT.

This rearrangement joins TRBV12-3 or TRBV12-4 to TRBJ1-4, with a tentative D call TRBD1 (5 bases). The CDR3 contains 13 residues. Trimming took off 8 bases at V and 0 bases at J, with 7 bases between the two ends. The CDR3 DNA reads TGTGCCAGCGGGGCGGCAACTAATGAAAAACTGTTTTTT. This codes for CASGAATNEKLFF.

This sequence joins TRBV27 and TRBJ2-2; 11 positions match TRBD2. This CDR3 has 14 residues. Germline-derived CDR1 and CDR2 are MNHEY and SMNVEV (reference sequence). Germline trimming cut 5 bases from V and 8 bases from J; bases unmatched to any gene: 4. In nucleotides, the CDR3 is TGTGCCAGCAGTCAAGGGACTAGCGGTGGGGAGCTGTTTTTT. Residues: CASSQGTSGGELFF.

The CDR3 sequence: CASSKGVQGKSNMNTEAFF. In DNA, the CDR3 is TGTGCCAGCAGCAAAGGAGTCCAGGGTAAATCTAACATGAACACTGAAGCTTTCTTT. This sequence joins TRBV21-1 and TRBJ1-1; the D call of TRBD1 is as the table states it, not checked on the DNA. TRBV21-1 is shown as a pseudogene. This CDR3 comprises 19 residues.

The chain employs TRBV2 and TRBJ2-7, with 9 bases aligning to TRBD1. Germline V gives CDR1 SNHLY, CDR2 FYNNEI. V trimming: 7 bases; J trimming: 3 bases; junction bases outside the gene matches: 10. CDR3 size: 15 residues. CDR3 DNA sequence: TGTGCCAGCACCCAGGGACAGGGTGACTTCTACGAGCAGTACTTC. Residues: CASTQGQGDFYEQYF.

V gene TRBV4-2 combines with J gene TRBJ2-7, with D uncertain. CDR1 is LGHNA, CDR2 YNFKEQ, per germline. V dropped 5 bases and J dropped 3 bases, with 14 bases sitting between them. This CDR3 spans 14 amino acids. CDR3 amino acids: CASSKSPVSYEQYF. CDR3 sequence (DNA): TGTGCCAGCAGCAAAAGCCCCGTAAGCTACGAGCAGTACTTC.

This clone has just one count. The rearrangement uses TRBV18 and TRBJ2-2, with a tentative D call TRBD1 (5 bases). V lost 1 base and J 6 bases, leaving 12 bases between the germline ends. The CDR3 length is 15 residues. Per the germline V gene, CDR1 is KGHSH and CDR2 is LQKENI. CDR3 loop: CASSPLLGASGELFF. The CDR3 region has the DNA TGTGCCAGCTCACCACTCTTAGGGGCGTCCGGGGAGCTGTTTTTT.

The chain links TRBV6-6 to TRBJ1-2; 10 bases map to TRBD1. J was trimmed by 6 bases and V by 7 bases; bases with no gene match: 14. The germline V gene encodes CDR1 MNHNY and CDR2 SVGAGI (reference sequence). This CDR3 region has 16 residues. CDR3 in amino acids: CASNPNGGQGLHGYTF. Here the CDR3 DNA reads TGTGCCAGCAACCCCAACGGGGGACAGGGGTTACATGGCTACACCTTC.

The CDR3 region has the DNA TGTGCCAGCAGCCAAGAAGGCTTGTGGGAGCGCGGGGACAATGAGCAGTTCTTC. Translation: CASSQEGLWERGDNEQFF. V is TRBV14 and J is TRBJ2-1; weak D call: TRBD2 (6 bases). This CDR3 is built from 18 residues. V was cut by 0 bases and J by 5 bases, with 20 bases left in between. The germline gives CDR1 SGHDN, CDR2 FVKESK.

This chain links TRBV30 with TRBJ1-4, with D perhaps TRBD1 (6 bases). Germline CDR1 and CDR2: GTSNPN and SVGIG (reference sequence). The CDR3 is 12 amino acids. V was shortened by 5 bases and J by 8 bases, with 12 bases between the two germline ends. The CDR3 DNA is TGTGCCTGGTTTACGGGGGGCGAAAAACTGTTTTTT. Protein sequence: CAWFTGGEKLFF.

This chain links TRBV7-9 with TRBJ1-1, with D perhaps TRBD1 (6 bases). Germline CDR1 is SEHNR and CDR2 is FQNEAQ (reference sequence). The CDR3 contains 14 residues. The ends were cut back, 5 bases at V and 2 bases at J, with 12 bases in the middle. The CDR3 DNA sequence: TGTGCCAGCAGCAAATCAGGGGCTAACACTGAAGCTTTCTTT. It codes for CASSKSGANTEAFF.

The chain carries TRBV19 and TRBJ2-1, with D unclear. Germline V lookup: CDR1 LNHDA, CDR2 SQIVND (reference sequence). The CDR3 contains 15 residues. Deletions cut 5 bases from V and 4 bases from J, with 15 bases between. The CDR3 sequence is CASSSGFSLYNEQFF. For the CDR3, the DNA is TGTGCCAGTAGTTCCGGGTTCTCACTATACAATGAGCAGTTCTTC.

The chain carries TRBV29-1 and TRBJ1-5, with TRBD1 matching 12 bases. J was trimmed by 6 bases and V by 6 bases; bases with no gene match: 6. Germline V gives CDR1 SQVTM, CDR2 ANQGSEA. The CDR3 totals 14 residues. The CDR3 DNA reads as TGCAGCGTCGCCGGGACAGGGGGCAGTCAGCCCCAGCATTTT. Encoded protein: CSVAGTGGSQPQHF.

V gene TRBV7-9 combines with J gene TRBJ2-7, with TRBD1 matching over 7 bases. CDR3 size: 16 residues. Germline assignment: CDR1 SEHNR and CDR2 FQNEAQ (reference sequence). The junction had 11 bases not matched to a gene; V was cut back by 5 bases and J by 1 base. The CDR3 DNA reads TGTGCCAGCAGCGGCAGCCCCGGGACAGAGTCCTACGAGCAGTACTTC. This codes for CASSGSPGTESYEQYF.

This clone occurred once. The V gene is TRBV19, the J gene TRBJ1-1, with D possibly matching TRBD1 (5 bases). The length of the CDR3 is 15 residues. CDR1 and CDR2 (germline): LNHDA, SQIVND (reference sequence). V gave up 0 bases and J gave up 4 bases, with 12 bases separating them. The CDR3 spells CASSIEGRVGTEAFF. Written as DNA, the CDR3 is TGTGCCAGTAGTATAGAAGGCAGGGTGGGCACTGAAGCTTTCTTT.

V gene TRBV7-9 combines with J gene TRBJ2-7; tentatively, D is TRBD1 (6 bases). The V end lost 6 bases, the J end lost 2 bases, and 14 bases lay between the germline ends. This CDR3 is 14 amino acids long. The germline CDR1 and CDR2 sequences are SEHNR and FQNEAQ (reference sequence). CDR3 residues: CASSRPGHPYEQYF. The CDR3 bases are TGTGCCAGCAGTCGGCCGGGACACCCCTACGAGCAGTACTTC. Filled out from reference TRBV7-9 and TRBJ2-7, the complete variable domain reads DTGVSQNPRHKITKRGQNVTFRCDPISEHNRLYWYRQTLGQGPEFLTYFQNEAQLEKSRLLSDRFSAERPKGSFSTLEIQRTEQGDSAMYLCASSRPGHPYEQYFGPGTRLTVT.

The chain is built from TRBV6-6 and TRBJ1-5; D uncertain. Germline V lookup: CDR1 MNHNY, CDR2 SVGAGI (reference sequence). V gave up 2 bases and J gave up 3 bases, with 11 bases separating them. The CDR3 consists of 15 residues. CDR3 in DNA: TGTGCCAGCAGTTACGGCGGCAGACCCAATCAGCCCCAGCATTTT. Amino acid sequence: CASSYGGRPNQPQHF.

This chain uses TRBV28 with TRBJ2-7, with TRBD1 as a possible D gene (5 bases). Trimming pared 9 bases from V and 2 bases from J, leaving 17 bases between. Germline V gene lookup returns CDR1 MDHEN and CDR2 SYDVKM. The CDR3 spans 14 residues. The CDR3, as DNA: TGTGCCAGTAGCCAGGCAGGACACCCCTACGAGCAGTACTTC. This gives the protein CASSQAGHPYEQYF.

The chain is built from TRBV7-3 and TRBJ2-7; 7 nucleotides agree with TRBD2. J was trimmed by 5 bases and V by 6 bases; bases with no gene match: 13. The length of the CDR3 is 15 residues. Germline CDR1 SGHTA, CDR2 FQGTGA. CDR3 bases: TGTGCCAGCAGAGAGGCTGGCGGGAGTGGCGACGAGCAGTACTTC. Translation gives CASREAGGSGDEQYF.